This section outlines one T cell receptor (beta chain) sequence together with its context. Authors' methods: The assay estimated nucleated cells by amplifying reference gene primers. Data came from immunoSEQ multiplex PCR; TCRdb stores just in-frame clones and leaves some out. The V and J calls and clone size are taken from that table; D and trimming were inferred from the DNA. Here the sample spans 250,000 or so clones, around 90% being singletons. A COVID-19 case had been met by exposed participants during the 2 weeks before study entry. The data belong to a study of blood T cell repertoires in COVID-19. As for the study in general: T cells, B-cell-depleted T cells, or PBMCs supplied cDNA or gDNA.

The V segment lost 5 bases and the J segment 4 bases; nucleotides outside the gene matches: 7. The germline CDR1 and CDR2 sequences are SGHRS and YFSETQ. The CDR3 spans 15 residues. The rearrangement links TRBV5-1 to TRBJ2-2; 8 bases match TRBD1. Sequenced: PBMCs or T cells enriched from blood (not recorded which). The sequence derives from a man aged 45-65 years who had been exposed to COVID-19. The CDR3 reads CASRPPGGGTGELFF. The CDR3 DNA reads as TGCGCCAGCAGACCGCCAGGGGGCGGCACCGGGGAGCTGTTTTTT.